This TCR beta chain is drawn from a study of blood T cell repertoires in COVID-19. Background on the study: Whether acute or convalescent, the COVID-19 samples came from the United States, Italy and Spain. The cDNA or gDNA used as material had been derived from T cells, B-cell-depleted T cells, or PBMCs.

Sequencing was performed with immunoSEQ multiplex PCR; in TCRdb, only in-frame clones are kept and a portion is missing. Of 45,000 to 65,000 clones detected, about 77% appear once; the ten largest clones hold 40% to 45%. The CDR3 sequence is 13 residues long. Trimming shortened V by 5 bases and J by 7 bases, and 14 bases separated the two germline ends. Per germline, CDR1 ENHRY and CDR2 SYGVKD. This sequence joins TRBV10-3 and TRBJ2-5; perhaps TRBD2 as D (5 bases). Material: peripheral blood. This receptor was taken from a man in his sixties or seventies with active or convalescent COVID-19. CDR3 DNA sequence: TGTGCCATCAGTTTGGATGAGGGCAGGACCCAGTACTTC. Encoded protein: CAISLDEGRTQYF.